This T cell receptor beta chain came from a study of CD8 T cells in ankylosing spondylitis. Study-level findings and limits: Several highly homologous variants made up a TCR beta motif that seemed to typify ankylosing spondylitis blood.

This clonotype was detected ten times or more. The antigen is undetermined. The germline CDR1 and CDR2 sequences are DFQATT and SNEGSKA (reference sequence). This CDR3 has 16 amino acids. J lost 1 base, V lost 5 bases, and 7 bases had no gene match. TCRdb re-called the 5' RACE reads through MiXCR, storing one row per CDR3 protein. The sample has a few hundred thousand distinct CDR3 sequences; 20% to 25% are singletons. The sequence came from a male donor with ankylosing spondylitis. Material for sequencing was blood, either unsorted or a sorted T cell fraction (not recorded which). The gene calls are TRBV20-1 and TRBJ2-1; 11 bases align to TRBD2. The CDR3 DNA follows: TGCAGTGCTCCCTGGACTAGCGGGCTTTCCTACAATGAGCAGTTCTTC. This sequence encodes CSAPWTSGLSYNEQFF.